The following is a T cell receptor beta chain sequence with its context. Through a sample-barcoded 5' primer and a J-beta primer mix, a second PCR was run for about 6 to 11 cycles. TCRdb ran MiXCR on the 5' RACE reads and lists one entry per CDR3 protein. The data contain about 1.5 million distinct CDR3 sequences, roughly 43% of them singletons. This record comes from a study of blood T cells in healthy people across ages. CDR3 length: 14 amino acids. The V end lost 11 bases, the J end lost 7 bases, and 24 bases lay between the germline ends. CDR1 and CDR2 (germline): WNHNN, SYGVQD (reference sequence).

The receptor was isolated from a woman between 18 and 29 years old in good health. The chain uses TRBV10-1 and TRBJ2-7; a weak D match, TRBD2 (6 bases). Sequencing was carried out using blood. The CDR3 loop reads CACPRGKLYNEQYF. The CDR3 region has the DNA TGCGCCTGTCCTCGGGGGAAGCTTTACAATGAGCAGTACTTC.